Following are 20 T cell receptor beta chains from one sample sequenced in a study of regulatory T cells in long-lasting Graves disease. Time point in this sample: newly diagnosed GD, antithyroid drugs for less than 3 months. From RNA extracted from PBMCs, the TCR library was made. Combining iRepertoire HTBI primers with Arm-PCR of CDR3 regions, the authors built TCR beta libraries. TCRdb analysed the multiplex PCR reads with MiXCR anew, one entry per CDR3 protein. The sample lists about 620,000 distinct CDR3 sequences; 16% were seen once. The same sample was also used in a study of T cells in Graves' hyperthyroidism and ophthalmopathy.

Sequences were derived from peripheral blood mononuclear cells (PBMCs), sampled at new diagnosis, from a patient treated with antithyroid drugs. The source of these receptors is a woman in her twenties or thirties with Graves disease.

Of note for this clonotype: A much larger clone differs by one base, so this may be a read error. The J gene is TRBJ2-3, the V gene TRBV28; 10 nucleotides match TRBD1. CDR1 and CDR2 (germline): MDHEN, SYDVKM. The trim removed 4 bases at V and 1 base at J, leaving 5 bases unmatched. This CDR3 is built from 16 residues. The CDR3 DNA reads as TGTGCCAGCAGTTCTCTCGGGACAGGGGGCACAGATACGCAGTATTTT. Protein product: CASSSLGTGGTDTQYF.

This clonotype has a count of ten or more. The genes are TRBV28 and TRBJ2-1, with D perhaps matching TRBD1 or TRBD2 (5 bases each). V lost 6 bases, J lost 1 base, and 10 bases lay in between. This CDR3 region has 14 residues. CDR1 is MDHEN, CDR2 SYDVKM, per germline. This CDR3 reads CASRIGGSYNEQFF. In DNA, the CDR3 is TGTGCCAGCAGGATTGGGGGTTCCTACAATGAGCAGTTCTTC.

This clonotype was found many times. The J gene is TRBJ1-1, the V gene TRBV12-3 or TRBV12-4, with D uncertain. This CDR3 contains 14 residues. V lost 4 bases and J lost 3, with 12 bases in between. The CDR3 spells CASSYNGVDTEAFF. CDR3 nucleotide sequence: TGTGCCAGCAGTTACAACGGGGTGGACACTGAAGCTTTCTTT.

This clonotype was recorded at least ten times. Compared with germline, one end of the junction differs, possibly owing to a read error. DNA for the CDR3: TGTGCCAGCAGCTTGGTTCCCTACGAGCAGTACTTC. The encoded protein is CASSLVPYEQYF. V is TRBV5-1 and J is TRBJ2-7, with D hard to call. This CDR3 region has 12 residues. Germline CDR1 reads SGHRS; CDR2 reads YFSETQ. Filled out from reference TRBV5-1 and TRBJ2-7, the complete variable domain reads KAGVTQTPRYLIKTRGQQVTLSCSPISGHRSVSWYQQTPGQGLQFLFEYFSETQRNKGNFPGRFSGRQFSNSRSEMNVSTLELGDSALYLCASSLVPYEQYFGPGTRLTVT.

The genes are TRBV10-2 and TRBJ1-1; 7 nucleotides match TRBD1. The CDR3 covers 17 residues. Germline CDR1 and CDR2: WSHSY and SAAADI. V lost 7 bases to trimming and J lost 5 bases; unmatched junction nucleotides: 19. The CDR3 loop is CASTYDRAGSRVTEAFF. CDR3 nucleotides: TGCGCCAGCACCTACGACAGGGCCGGGTCACGGGTTACTGAAGCTTTCTTT.

This clonotype was seen a handful of times. The chain carries TRBV4-1 and TRBJ2-2, with TRBD2 matching 15 bases. The CDR3 covers 18 residues. Losses at the gene ends were 4 bases for V and 4 bases for J; bases not matched to a gene: 7. Germline CDR1 and CDR2: MGHRA and YSYEKL. The CDR3 sequence is CASSRGLAGGPGTGELFF. The DNA of the CDR3 is TGCGCCAGCAGCCGCGGACTAGCGGGAGGGCCGGGCACCGGGGAGCTGTTTTTT.

This clonotype came up a few times. The chain has TRBV20-1 and TRBJ2-7, with TRBD2 matching 7 bases. V was pared by 1 base and J by 2 bases, with 11 bases of the junction left unmatched. The length of the CDR3 is 16 residues. Germline CDR1 DFQATT, CDR2 SNEGSKA (reference sequence). CDR3: CSARAIAGQRTYEQYF. The CDR3 nucleotides read TGCAGTGCTAGAGCGATAGCGGGCCAAAGAACCTACGAGCAGTACTTC.

The chain joins TRBV18 to TRBJ2-2; 8 bases are a match to TRBD1. CDR3 length: 16 amino acids. CDR1 KGHSH and CDR2 LQKENI come from the germline V gene. J gave up 4 bases and V 0 bases, and 4 bases lay outside the gene matches. CDR3 nucleotides: TGTGCCAGCTCACCACCGAACAGGGGGAGCACCGGGGAGCTGTTTTTT. It encodes CASSPPNRGSTGELFF.

This clonotype was seen many times. J is TRBJ1-5 and V is TRBV6-1; a weak D match, TRBD1 (6 bases). Germline CDR1 and CDR2: MNHNS and SASEGT. The CDR3 length is 15 residues. The V and J ends lost 6 bases and 7 bases respectively, with 19 bases between them. CDR3 sequence: CASREGGQLGQPQHF. CDR3 bases: TGTGCCAGCAGGGAGGGCGGACAGCTGGGACAGCCCCAGCATTTT.

The sample holds many counts of this clonotype. The V call is TRBV7-9, the J call TRBJ1-1; 7 bases line up with TRBD1. V lost 6 bases to trimming and J lost 5 bases; unmatched junction nucleotides: 9. Germline lookup yields CDR1 SEHNR and CDR2 FQNEAQ (reference sequence). The CDR3 contains 14 residues. CDR3 coding DNA: TGTGCCAGCAGTCACCGGGACAGAATAACTGAAGCTTTCTTT. Encoded protein: CASSHRDRITEAFF.

This clonotype was seen repeatedly, ten times or more. The rearrangement uses TRBV7-8 and TRBJ1-5, with D hard to call. Trimming took 5 bases from V and 5 from J, leaving 10 bases between them. The CDR3 loop spans 13 amino acids. CDR1 and CDR2 (germline): SGHVS, FQNEAQ. CDR3: CASSIVGYQPQHF. In DNA form, the CDR3 reads TGTGCCAGCAGCATAGTGGGATATCAGCCCCAGCATTTT.

This clonotype was seen at least ten times. V usage is TRBV7-9 and J usage is TRBJ2-7; TRBD1 matches 8 bases. Unmatched junction bases numbered 9, after V lost 7 bases and J lost 4 bases. Germline assignment: CDR1 SEHNR and CDR2 FQNEAQ (reference sequence). The CDR3 loop spans 14 amino acids. The CDR3 reads CASTDQGASYEQYF. In DNA form, the CDR3 reads TGTGCCAGCACGGACCAGGGGGCGTCTTACGAGCAGTACTTC.

A few counts support this clonotype. This chain joins TRBV29-1 and TRBJ1-2, with D hard to call. This CDR3 has 11 amino acids. CDR1 and CDR2 from the germline V gene are SQVTM and ANQGSEA. Trimming left V 3 bases short and J 0 bases short, with 2 bases between. The CDR3: CSVESNYGYTF. CDR3 nucleotides: TGCAGCGTTGAGTCTAACTATGGCTACACCTTC.

V and J are TRBV12-3 or TRBV12-4 and TRBJ2-1; TRBD2 is a possible D gene (5 bases). Deletions cut 1 base from V and 9 bases from J, with 16 bases between. The CDR3 contains 15 residues. DNA for the CDR3: TGTGCCAGCAGTTTAGGTAGCGTGAGGGCCTCTGAGCAGTTCTTC. As protein: CASSLGSVRASEQFF.

This clonotype appeared many times. The rearrangement links TRBV2 to TRBJ1-2, with D uncertain. Trimming cost V 8 bases and J 0 bases, with 13 bases left between them. Germline loops: CDR1 SNHLY, CDR2 FYNNEI. The CDR3 loop spans 14 amino acids. The CDR3 coding sequence is TGTGCCAGCGTACGGTCGGAGACTAACTATGGCTACACCTTC. It encodes CASVRSETNYGYTF.

This clonotype has a handful of counts. The V and J genes are TRBV5-4 and TRBJ1-3; D call uncertain. V was pared by 3 bases and J by 7 bases, with 8 bases between. Germline V gene lookup returns CDR1 SGHNT and CDR2 YYREEE (reference sequence). The CDR3 runs to 12 residues. CDR3 bases: TGTGCCAGCAGCTCGACGGCGAACACCATATATTTT. Residues: CASSSTANTIYF.

This clonotype was observed at least ten times. The rearrangement links TRBV2 to TRBJ2-2, with 9 bases lining up with TRBD2. CDR3 length: 14 amino acids. Germline V gene sequence: CDR1 SNHLY, CDR2 FYNNEI. Germline trimming cut 6 bases from V and 4 bases from J; bases unmatched to any gene: 3. CDR3 nucleotides: TGTGCCAGCAGGGGGACTAGCTCCACCGGGGAGCTGTTTTTT. Encoded protein: CASRGTSSTGELFF.

This clonotype appeared many times. The chain uses TRBV7-9 and TRBJ2-3; TRBD2 might be the D (6 bases). Germline CDR1 reads SEHNR; CDR2 reads FQNEAQ (reference sequence). V lost 3 bases and J lost 0, with 10 bases in between. This CDR3 is 15 amino acids long. This CDR3 is CASSLGLYSTDTQYF. CDR3 DNA sequence: TGTGCCAGCAGCTTGGGACTTTACAGCACAGATACGCAGTATTTT. Full variable domain (outside the CDR3, taken from reference TRBV7-9 and TRBJ2-3): DTGVSQNPRHKITKRGQNVTFRCDPISEHNRLYWYRQTLGQGPEFLTYFQNEAQLEKSRLLSDRFSAERPKGSFSTLEIQRTEQGDSAMYLCASSLGLYSTDTQYFGPGTRLTVL.

The chain is built from TRBV30 and TRBJ1-2, with a weak D call TRBD1 (6 bases). CDR3 length: 11 amino acids. Per germline, CDR1 GTSNPN and CDR2 SVGIG (reference sequence). V lost 4 bases to trimming and J lost 6 bases, with 9 bases between them. The CDR3 here is CAWNRADGYTF. CDR3 coding DNA: TGTGCCTGGAACAGGGCTGATGGCTACACCTTC.

Only a few counts were recorded for this clonotype. CDR3 sequence: CASSTTSGSWDTQYF. CDR3 bases: TGTGCCAGCAGCACAACTAGCGGGAGTTGGGATACGCAGTATTTT. J is TRBJ2-3 and V is TRBV7-2; 11 bases line up with TRBD2. The ends lost 5 bases at V and 6 bases at J; junction bases unmatched: 7. The germline V gene has CDR1 SGHTA and CDR2 FQGNSA. The CDR3 runs 15 residues.